This T cell receptor (beta chain) was sequenced during a study of cytomegalovirus exposure and HLA in healthy donors. Study observations and caveats: As was reported, the classifier diagnosed cytomegalovirus status with high specificity and sensitivity.

The donors (healthy individuals) were bone marrow donors. Although they were nominally healthy when sampled, donors likely had unrecorded immune exposures. Remarks on this clone: Antigen unknown.

In the PCR, 60 Vbeta and 13 Jbeta primers were used. The method was immunoSEQ multiplex PCR; TCRdb's version includes in-frame clones alone and lacks a portion of them. The sample has under 40,000 clones, 80% seen once. Germline values: CDR1 MNHNS, CDR2 SASEGT. V dropped 8 bases and J dropped 4; count of bases not matched to a gene: 6. The CDR3 consists of 14 residues. Sequencing was carried out using PBMCs. V and J are TRBV6-1 and TRBJ2-1; TRBD2 aligns across 9 bases. This TCR was recovered from a male donor in good health and CMV-seronegative. The CDR3 reads CASLRLAAYNEQFF. The CDR3, as DNA: TGTGCCAGCTTAAGACTAGCGGCGTACAATGAGCAGTTCTTC.